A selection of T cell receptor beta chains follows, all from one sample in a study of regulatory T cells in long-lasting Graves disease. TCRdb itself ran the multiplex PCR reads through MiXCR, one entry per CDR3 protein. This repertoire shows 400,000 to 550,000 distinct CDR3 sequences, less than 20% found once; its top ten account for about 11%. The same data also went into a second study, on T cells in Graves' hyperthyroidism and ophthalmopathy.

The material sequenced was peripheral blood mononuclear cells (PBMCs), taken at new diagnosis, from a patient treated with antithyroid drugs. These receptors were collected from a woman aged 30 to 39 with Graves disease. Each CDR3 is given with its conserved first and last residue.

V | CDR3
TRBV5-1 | CASSSPGLAGYTDTQYF
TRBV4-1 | CASSPRQQWGQNNEQFF
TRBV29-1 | CSVEDGQGSYEQYF
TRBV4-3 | CASSQGQGAQPQHF
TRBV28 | CASSVVTGGAETQYF
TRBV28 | CASSLGPRLEKTQYF
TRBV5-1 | CASSDGTAAGTDTQYF
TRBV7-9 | CASSLGLLWGNTIYF
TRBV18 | CASSPGMDRGSNEQFF
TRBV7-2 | CASSYTSPQEQYF
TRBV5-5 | CASSSYRGLGEKLFF
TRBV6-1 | CASKRREGPNEQFF
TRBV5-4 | CASSLRLDGAYEQYF
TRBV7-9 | CASSPTNTPENEQFF
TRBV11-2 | CASSLDRGARTEAFF
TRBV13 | CASSFGGEGVGNTIYF
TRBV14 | CASSRLMTVSYNEQFF
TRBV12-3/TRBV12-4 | CASSHSGPGPELLSGNTIYF
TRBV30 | CAWSRQLPYEQYF
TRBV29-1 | CSVQLLDSRMNTEAFF
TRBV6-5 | CASSYLGLAANEQFF
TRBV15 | CATSRDLTDTQYF
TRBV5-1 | CASTLGPKNTEAFF
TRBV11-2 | CASSSVGLGSSGEQFF
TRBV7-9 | CASSWAPRNYEQFF
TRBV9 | CASSKKTQALAGTQYF
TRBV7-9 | CASSLGLDGTREQYF
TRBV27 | CASKVVGGGNEQFF
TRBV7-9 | CASSANGATNEKLFF
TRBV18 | CASSPEKASNQPQHF
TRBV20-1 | CSASQAEPHTGELFF
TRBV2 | CASSDSAGALNEQFF
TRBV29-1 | CSVTRGTGDNEQFF
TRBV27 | CASSLQTSAETQYF
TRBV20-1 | CSARGSLLATYNEQFF
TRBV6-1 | CASSIKDRAEHF
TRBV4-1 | CASSQVFDGLVKTQYF
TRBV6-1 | CASTRRGSGRETQYF
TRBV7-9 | CASSEIAGAAYEQYF
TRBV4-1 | CASSQDWAWEGYNEQFF
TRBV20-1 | CSASRPTGNQPQHF
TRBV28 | CASSFRFGSGTDTQYF
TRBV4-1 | CASSQVIMNTEAFF
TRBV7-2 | CASSFGQYNEQFF
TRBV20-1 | CSASPSGSLYEQFF
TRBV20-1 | CSARLQGMNTEAFF
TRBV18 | CASSPVRQLNNEQFF
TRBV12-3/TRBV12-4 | CASSLAGTSSLEQYF
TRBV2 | CASSEGVRNEQFF
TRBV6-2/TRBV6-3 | CASRARSGSEQYF
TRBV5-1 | CASSFSGDWGETQYF
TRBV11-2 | CASRKKRGQETQYF
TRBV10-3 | CAISDRRGKSYNEQFF
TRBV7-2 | CASSWRNEQFF
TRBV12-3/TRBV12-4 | CASMSDVVQPQHF
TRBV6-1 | CASTVDVQGNEQFF
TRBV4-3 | CASSQTRQLNTEAFF
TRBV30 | CAWRPGTGGNTIYF
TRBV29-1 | CSVVPGTGPLDGYTF